This section outlines one T cell receptor (beta chain) sequence together with its context. No antigen is known for it. This specimen belongs to a study of shared clonotypes between healthy human individuals. The authors split each subset's genomic DNA evenly across several immunoSEQ plates. Per the original data handling: ImmunoSEQ output held junction-only sequences without quality scores, so filtering differed. TCRdb keeps only in-frame clones here, not all; method: immunoSEQ multiplex PCR. The V and J calls and clone size were taken over from that table, and D and trimming were inferred from the DNA. The sample includes more than 550,000 clones, around 77% of them seen just once. The CDR3 sequence is 18 residues long. Study-level results: Roughly 4.6% of naive CD4 clonotypes were common to a handful of donors.

The genes are TRBV21-1 and TRBJ2-6; TRBD1 is the table's D call and was not checked against the DNA. TRBV21-1 is a pseudogene. What was sequenced was memory CD4+ T cells sorted from blood. The sample's subset: CD45RA-negative fraction. The sequence was obtained from a woman aged 25 to 45 in good health. The CDR3 sequence: CASSRRQGGISGANVLTF. The CDR3 DNA is TGTGCCAGCAGCCGCCGACAGGGGGGGATCTCTGGGGCCAACGTCCTGACTTTC.